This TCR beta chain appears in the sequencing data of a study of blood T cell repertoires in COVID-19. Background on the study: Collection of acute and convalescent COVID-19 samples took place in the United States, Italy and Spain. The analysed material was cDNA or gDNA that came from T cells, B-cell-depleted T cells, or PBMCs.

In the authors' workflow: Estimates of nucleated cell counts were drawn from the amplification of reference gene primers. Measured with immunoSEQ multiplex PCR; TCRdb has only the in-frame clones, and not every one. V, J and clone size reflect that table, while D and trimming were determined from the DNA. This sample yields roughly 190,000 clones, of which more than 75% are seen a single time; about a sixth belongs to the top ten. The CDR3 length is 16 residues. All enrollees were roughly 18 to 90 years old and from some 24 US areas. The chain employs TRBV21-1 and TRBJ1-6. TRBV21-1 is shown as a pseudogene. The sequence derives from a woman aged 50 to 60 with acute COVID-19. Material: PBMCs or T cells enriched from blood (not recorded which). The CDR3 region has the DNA TGTGCCAGCAGCACAGAGGCAACCAGACGTAATTCACCCCTCCACTTT. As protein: CASSTEATRRNSPLHF.